This paragraph reports one T cell receptor (beta chain). Its antigen is not known. With 60 Vbeta and 13 Jbeta primers, the PCR was carried out. The protocol was immunoSEQ multiplex PCR, while the TCRdb copy is restricted to in-frame clones and leaves out a portion. The table lists 120,000 or so clones, 70% to 80% of them singletons. This CDR3 contains 14 residues. Germline CDR1 is KGHSH and CDR2 is LQKENI. V dropped 5 bases and J dropped 6; count of bases not matched to a gene: 7. This entry belongs to a study of cytomegalovirus exposure and HLA in healthy donors. As for the study in general: Within an early data release were about 85 million unique TCRs drawn from HLA-typed donors. Findings of the study overall: In vitro experiments confirmed that three CMV-associated chains were specific for CMV antigens.

Sequencing used PBMCs. This clonotype was sampled from a man in his forties or fifties in good health and CMV-seropositive. The chain couples TRBV18 to TRBJ2-7; 10 bases match TRBD2. This CDR3 is CASSIAGGVGEQYF. CDR3 nucleotide sequence: TGTGCCAGCTCAATAGCGGGAGGAGTTGGCGAGCAGTACTTC.